Listed here are 29 T cell receptor beta chains from one sample, sequenced in a study of cytomegalovirus exposure and HLA in healthy donors (dated by TCRdb to the late 2010s). To prepare the library, the immunoSEQ multiplex PCR assay was applied. The multiplex PCR relied on a mix of 60 forward primers for TCR Vbeta segments and 13 reverse primers for TCR Jbeta segments. In its TCRdb copy, this immuneACCESS table keeps in-frame sequences only and misses some clones. Where compared with another copy, unresolved V genes explain less than half of these, and the others have no known cause. Counted in this sample were approximately 100,000 clones; 60% to 85% of them appeared once. The ten biggest clones cover less than 5% of the sample. Sequenced material: PBMCs. These receptors came from a middle-aged man in good health and CMV-seropositive.

This chain connects TRBV7-2 to TRBJ2-7, with 7 nucleotides matching TRBD1. V lost 4 bases and J lost 5; bases outside the gene matches: 8. Germline CDR1 reads SGHTA; CDR2 reads FQGNSA. The CDR3 consists of 14 residues. The chain's CDR3 is CASSSDNRGHEQYF. The CDR3 bases are TGTGCCAGCAGCTCCGATAACAGGGGCCACGAGCAGTACTTC.

The chain uses TRBV5-8 and TRBJ2-5; 11 nucleotides align to TRBD2. Germline CDR1 SGHTS, CDR2 YDEGEE. With V trimmed by 1 base and J by 5 bases, 7 bases remained unmatched. The CDR3 contains 16 residues. The CDR3: CASSLTLAGGFETQYF. CDR3 in DNA: TGTGCCAGCAGCTTGACCTTAGCGGGAGGGTTTGAGACCCAGTACTTC.

The chain carries TRBV30 and TRBJ2-2; TRBD1 is a possible D gene (5 bases). V was cut by 3 bases and J by 2 bases, with 13 bases left in between. Germline V gives CDR1 GTSNPN, CDR2 SVGIG (reference sequence). The CDR3 is 15 amino acids. The CDR3 here is CAWRQTDTNTGELFF. The CDR3 region has the DNA TGTGCCTGGAGACAGACAGACACCAACACCGGGGAGCTGTTTTTT.

V gene TRBV19 combines with J gene TRBJ2-5, with 7 bases identical to TRBD1. With the DNA end fitting TRBJ2-7 better, the J assignment may be wrong. The CDR3 contains 14 residues. The V gene's germline CDR1 is LNHDA and CDR2 SQIVND (reference sequence). The CDR3 here is CASSLQGLPYEQYF. For the CDR3, the DNA is TGTGCCAGTAGCTTACAGGGGCTACCCTACGAGCAGTACTTC.

This chain links TRBV25-1 with TRBJ2-7, with D tentatively TRBD2 (6 bases). In germline, CDR1 is MGHDK, CDR2 SYGVNS. CDR3 size: 16 residues. V gave up 3 bases and J gave up 1 base, with 16 bases separating them. The DNA for the CDR3 is TGTGCCAGCAGTGACTCGGCCGGGAGTCGATCCTACGAGCAGTACTTC. Translation gives CASSDSAGSRSYEQYF.

The chain uses TRBV4-2 and TRBJ1-4; the D gene is possibly TRBD1 (5 bases). The V gene's germline CDR1 is LGHNA and CDR2 YNFKEQ. Trimming stripped 0 bases from V and 7 bases from J, with 15 bases between. The CDR3 spans 16 residues. This CDR3 reads CASSQDPQRGGEKLFF. CDR3 DNA sequence: TGTGCCAGCAGCCAAGATCCCCAGCGGGGGGGTGAAAAACTGTTTTTT.

The genes are TRBV28 and TRBJ1-5; 10 nucleotides align to TRBD1. Germline CDR1 is MDHEN and CDR2 is SYDVKM. The CDR3 sequence is 16 residues long. The V segment lost 6 bases and the J segment 3 bases; nucleotides outside the gene matches: 8. DNA of the CDR3: TGTGCCAGCAGCGACCGGGACAGGGGATTCAATCAGCCCCAGCATTTT. This translates into CASSDRDRGFNQPQHF. Looking up the rest from reference TRBV28 and TRBJ1-5 gives the full variable domain: DVKVTQSSRYLVKRTGEKVFLECVQDMDHENMFWYRQDPGLGLRLIYFSYDVKMKEKGDIPEGYSVSREKKERFSLILESASTNQTSMYLCASSDRDRGFNQPQHFGDGTRLSIL.

The genes are TRBV7-6 and TRBJ1-1, with D possibly TRBD1 on 6 matching bases. The germline gives CDR1 SGHVS, CDR2 FNYEAQ. The CDR3 runs to 13 residues. V lost 6 bases and J lost 0, with 8 bases in between. Written as DNA, the CDR3 is TGTGCCAGCAGGGGACACATGAACACTGAAGCTTTCTTT. Protein sequence: CASRGHMNTEAFF.

The chain joins TRBV27 to TRBJ2-7, with 7 bases aligning to TRBD1. Germline-derived CDR1 and CDR2 are MNHEY and SMNVEV (reference sequence). The CDR3 sequence is 14 residues long. V dropped 4 bases and J dropped 4; count of bases not matched to a gene: 7. This CDR3 reads CASSSKQGLYEQYF. The CDR3 coding sequence is TGTGCCAGCAGTTCTAAACAGGGGCTGTACGAGCAGTACTTC.

This clone appeared once. This same CDR3 is encoded by further DNA sequences in the sample. V and J are TRBV7-9 and TRBJ2-2, with a possible D match to TRBD1 (5 bases). This CDR3 region has 14 residues. Germline CDR1 and CDR2: SEHNR and FQNEAQ (reference sequence). V lost 5 bases and J 1 base, leaving 8 bases between the germline ends. The CDR3, as DNA: TGTGCCAGCAGCCCTGGACAGAACACCGGGGAGCTGTTTTTT. Protein: CASSPGQNTGELFF.

In its sample, this clone was seen once. The chain couples TRBV7-9 to TRBJ2-1, with 8 bases matching TRBD2. Germline loops: CDR1 SEHNR, CDR2 FQNEAQ (reference sequence). V trimming: 5 bases; J trimming: 3 bases; junction bases outside the gene matches: 3. The CDR3 extends over 14 amino acids. This CDR3 is CASSRTSGYNEQFF. In DNA form, the CDR3 reads TGTGCCAGCAGCCGAACTAGCGGCTACAATGAGCAGTTCTTC.

This clone was seen a handful of times. The V gene is TRBV27, the J gene TRBJ2-3, with TRBD2 matching over 12 bases. The CDR3 extends over 20 amino acids. Germline V gene sequence: CDR1 MNHEY, CDR2 SMNVEV (reference sequence). V shed 7 bases, J shed 2 bases, and the junction held 19 bases outside the gene matches. The DNA of the CDR3 is TGTGCCAGCACCCCAGGGGGACTAGCGGGCTTCCGATCAAACACAGATACGCAGTATTTT. It codes for CASTPGGLAGFRSNTDTQYF.

The rearrangement uses TRBV29-1 and TRBJ1-2; D gene unclear. V lost 0 bases to trimming and J lost 5 bases, with 4 bases between them. The CDR3 sequence is 11 residues long. Germline CDR1 reads SQVTM; CDR2 reads ANQGSEA. The CDR3 protein is CSVEDRYGYTF. The CDR3 nucleotides read TGCAGCGTTGAAGATCGGTATGGCTACACCTTC.

The CDR3 loop reads CSVVSDRGSGNTIYF. The CDR3 bases are TGCAGCGTTGTTTCGGACAGGGGCTCTGGAAACACCATATATTTT. The chain recombines TRBV29-1 with TRBJ1-3, with 9 bases matching TRBD1. V shed 4 bases, J shed 0 bases, and the junction held 4 bases outside the gene matches. There are 15 residues in the CDR3. CDR1 is SQVTM, CDR2 ANQGSEA, per germline.

This rearrangement joins TRBV7-9 to TRBJ2-7; 7 bases map to TRBD1. Germline V gene sequence: CDR1 SEHNR, CDR2 FQNEAQ (reference sequence). V shed 1 base, J shed 2 bases, and the junction held 8 bases outside the gene matches. This CDR3 comprises 16 residues. The CDR3 DNA sequence: TGTGCCAGCAGCTTAGGGGACAGCCGACTGCCCTACGAGCAGTACTTC. It codes for CASSLGDSRLPYEQYF.

This clone has only a few counts. The V call is TRBV5-1, the J call TRBJ2-3; D perhaps matches TRBD2 (6 bases). Trimming removed 5 bases from V and 4 bases from J, with 11 bases in between. Germline CDR1 reads SGHRS; CDR2 reads YFSETQ. CDR3 size: 13 residues. CDR3 DNA sequence: TGCGCCAGCAGAGGACTACCTCCAGATACGCAGTATTTT. Protein sequence: CASRGLPPDTQYF.

The chain combines TRBV19 with TRBJ2-3, with TRBD2 matching over 7 bases. The germline gives CDR1 LNHDA, CDR2 SQIVND (reference sequence). This CDR3 has 19 residues. Trimming at V came to 3 bases and at J to 4 bases, leaving 19 bases not matched to a gene. The CDR3 loop reads CASSIPLGRGELFSDTQYF. CDR3 nucleotide sequence: TGTGCCAGTAGTATCCCCCTCGGCCGGGGGGAGCTATTTTCAGATACGCAGTATTTT.

The chain couples TRBV28 to TRBJ2-7, with TRBD2 as a possible D gene (5 bases). The germline V and J ends were trimmed by 4 bases and 0 bases, with 10 bases remaining between them. This CDR3 region has 14 residues. Per the germline V gene, CDR1 is MDHEN and CDR2 is SYDVKM. The CDR3 loop is CASSYSSDSYEQYF. The CDR3 nucleotides read TGTGCCAGCAGTTATAGTAGCGACTCCTACGAGCAGTACTTC.

The chain couples TRBV30 to TRBJ1-1; D unclear. CDR1 and CDR2 (germline): GTSNPN, SVGIG (reference sequence). The CDR3 is 14 residues long. Trimming stripped 0 bases from V and 1 base from J, with 9 bases between. The CDR3 here is CAWSVLSPNTEAFF. In DNA form, the CDR3 reads TGTGCCTGGAGTGTACTATCGCCGAACACTGAAGCTTTCTTT.

The V call is TRBV7-2, the J call TRBJ1-6, with 8 positions matching TRBD1. Germline assignment: CDR1 SGHTA and CDR2 FQGNSA. The CDR3 extends over 15 amino acids. Trimming at V came to 2 bases and at J to 6 bases, leaving 3 bases not matched to a gene. This CDR3 is CASSLKQGGNSPLHF. CDR3 nucleotide sequence: TGTGCCAGCAGCTTAAAACAGGGGGGTAATTCACCCCTCCACTTT.

The rearrangement uses TRBV19 and TRBJ2-2; 13 bases line up with TRBD2. The trim removed 5 bases at V and 8 bases at J, leaving 8 bases unmatched. Germline loops: CDR1 LNHDA, CDR2 SQIVND (reference sequence). The CDR3 is made up of 16 amino acids. CDR3 sequence: CASSPRLAGGIGELFF. Here the CDR3 DNA reads TGTGCCAGTAGTCCTAGACTAGCGGGAGGTATTGGGGAGCTGTTTTTT.

Only a few counts were recorded for this clone. J is TRBJ2-1 and V is TRBV19; 9 positions match TRBD1. The V gene's germline CDR1 is LNHDA and CDR2 SQIVND (reference sequence). The CDR3 has 17 amino acids. V dropped 5 bases and J dropped 3; count of bases not matched to a gene: 11. The CDR3 nucleotides are TGTGCCAGTAGTCGACCCGGGACAGGGATCGGCTACAATGAGCAGTTCTTC. This gives the protein CASSRPGTGIGYNEQFF. The full variable domain, its missing parts supplied by reference TRBV19 and TRBJ2-1, is DGGITQSPKYLFRKEGQNVTLSCEQNLNHDAMYWYRQDPGQGLRLIYYSQIVNDFQKGDIAEGYSVSREKKESFPLTVTSAQKNPTAFYLCASSRPGTGIGYNEQFFGPGTRLTVL.

V is TRBV5-4 and J is TRBJ2-2; 7 nucleotides line up with TRBD1. The J segment lost 4 bases and the V segment lost 5 bases, leaving 2 bases of the junction unmatched. Germline V gene sequence: CDR1 SGHNT, CDR2 YYREEE (reference sequence). The CDR3 has 13 residues. CDR3 DNA: TGTGCCAGCAGGCACAGGGGCACCGGGGAGCTGTTTTTT. It codes for CASRHRGTGELFF.

This clone was seen a few times. This sequence joins TRBV18 and TRBJ2-5, with D possibly matching TRBD1 (6 bases). The assigned J gene may be wrong: the sequence end matches TRBJ2-7 better. The CDR3 is 15 amino acids. The germline V gene has CDR1 KGHSH and CDR2 LQKENI. CDR3 amino acids: CASSPGTTRSYEQYF. In nucleotides, the CDR3 is TGTGCCAGCTCACCAGGGACAACTAGGAGCTACGAGCAGTACTTC.

In regard to this clone: The CDR3 carries no conserved terminal phenylalanine or tryptophan, so it likely arises from a read error. The chain links TRBV5-6 to TRBJ1-2, with 9 bases matching TRBD1. Germline V gene lookup returns CDR1 SGHDT and CDR2 YYEEEE. Unmatched junction bases numbered 8, after V lost 4 bases and J lost 4 bases. The CDR3 runs to 15 residues. CDR3 sequence reads: CASSEPGQGLYGYTL. The CDR3 DNA is TGTGCCAGCAGCGAGCCGGGACAGGGCCTCTATGGCTACACCCTC.

The chain combines TRBV2 with TRBJ2-2, with D tentatively TRBD1 (6 bases). The CDR3 sequence is 15 residues long. Germline V CDR1 and CDR2: SNHLY, FYNNEI. The germline V and J ends were trimmed by 6 bases and 2 bases, with 13 bases remaining between them. The chain's CDR3 is CASSVDRFNTGELFF. DNA for the CDR3: TGTGCCAGCAGCGTTGACAGGTTCAACACCGGGGAGCTGTTTTTT.

The rearrangement uses TRBV2 and TRBJ2-4, with TRBD2 as a possible D gene (6 bases). From germline, CDR1 is SNHLY and CDR2 FYNNEI. The CDR3 consists of 16 residues. Between the trimmed V and J ends, which lost 2 bases and 0 bases, there was a span of 11 bases. The CDR3 here is CASSEQEGPAKNIQYF. DNA for the CDR3: TGTGCCAGCAGTGAACAGGAGGGTCCAGCCAAAAACATTCAGTACTTC.

J is TRBJ2-7 and V is TRBV9; 7 nucleotides align to TRBD2. This CDR3 has 15 residues. Germline-derived CDR1 and CDR2 are SGDLS and YYNGEE. V was pared by 0 bases and J by 0 bases, with 3 bases of the junction left unmatched. The CDR3 sequence is CASSVDGGSSYEQYF. The CDR3 DNA is TGTGCCAGCAGCGTAGACGGCGGGAGCTCCTACGAGCAGTACTTC.

The chain combines TRBV15 with TRBJ2-5, with a weak D call TRBD1 (5 bases). V was clipped by 0 bases and J by 0 bases, with 8 bases between them. The CDR3 is 15 residues long. Per the germline V gene, CDR1 is LNHNV and CDR2 is YYDKDF (reference sequence). The CDR3 sequence: CATSREGLNQETQYF. The CDR3 DNA reads TGTGCCACCAGCAGAGAGGGGCTGAACCAAGAGACCCAGTACTTC.